The source of this T cell receptor (beta chain) is a study of blood T cell repertoires in COVID-19. On the study more broadly: Material from acute and convalescent COVID-19 was sourced from the United States, Italy and Spain.

This clone was seen once. Individuals aged about 18 to 89 years were recruited from 20 to 25 US areas. Clinical history as reported by participants underpinned cohort assignment. The length of the CDR3 is 17 residues. Trimming left V 1 base short and J 0 bases short, with 13 bases between. Germline V gives CDR1 MDHEN, CDR2 SYDVKM. This table comes from immunoSEQ multiplex PCR, and its TCRdb copy is limited to in-frame clones, with some not included. The table records some 200,000 clones, approximately 78% of them present only once. This TCR came from a woman in her forties or fifties who had recovered from COVID-19. Sequencing was carried out using PBMCs or T cells enriched from blood (not recorded which). The J gene is TRBJ2-1, the V gene TRBV28; D perhaps matches TRBD2 (5 bases). In DNA form, the CDR3 reads TGTGCCAGCAGTTTATTGGGCGGGTGGGTCTCCTACAATGAGCAGTTCTTC. This gives the protein CASSLLGGWVSYNEQFF. Drawing the rest from reference TRBV28 and TRBJ2-1, the complete variable domain is DVKVTQSSRYLVKRTGEKVFLECVQDMDHENMFWYRQDPGLGLRLIYFSYDVKMKEKGDIPEGYSVSREKKERFSLILESASTNQTSMYLCASSLLGGWVSYNEQFFGPGTRLTVL.